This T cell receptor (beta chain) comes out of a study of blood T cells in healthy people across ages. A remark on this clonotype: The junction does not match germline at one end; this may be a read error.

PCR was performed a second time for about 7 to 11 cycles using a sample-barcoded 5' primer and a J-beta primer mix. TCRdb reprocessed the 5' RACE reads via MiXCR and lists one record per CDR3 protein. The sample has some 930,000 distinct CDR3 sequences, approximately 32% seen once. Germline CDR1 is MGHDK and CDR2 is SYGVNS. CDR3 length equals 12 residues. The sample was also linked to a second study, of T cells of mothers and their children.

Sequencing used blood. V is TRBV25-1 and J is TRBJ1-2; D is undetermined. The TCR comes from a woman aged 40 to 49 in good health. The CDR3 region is CAGSVGGYGYTF. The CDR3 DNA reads TGTGCCGGCAGTGTAGGCGGCTATGGCTACACCTTC.